This T cell receptor (beta chain) was found in a study of blood T cell repertoires in COVID-19. On the study more broadly: The United States, Italy and Spain were the sources of the acute and convalescent COVID-19 samples.

Only in-frame clones appear in the TCRdb table, and some are missing; sequencing was by immunoSEQ multiplex PCR. The table shows just over 350,000 clones, with 87% occurring only once. The CDR3 sequence is 12 residues long. In germline, CDR1 is SGHRS, CDR2 YFSETQ. Trimming removed 5 bases from V and 6 bases from J, with 9 bases in between. This clone was found once. The TCR sequence derives from a woman aged 25 to 39 who had recovered from COVID-19. This chain uses TRBV5-1 with TRBJ2-1; no clear D gene. Sequenced sample: PBMCs or T cells enriched from blood (not recorded which). In DNA, the CDR3 is TGCGCCAGCAGTACCGAGGCCAATGAGCAGTTCTTC. As protein: CASSTEANEQFF.